Listed below are T cell receptor beta chains from one sample, sequenced in a study of blood T cells in healthy people across ages. TCRdb analysed the 5' RACE reads with MiXCR anew, one entry per CDR3 protein. The table includes about 700,000 distinct CDR3 sequences, 32% detected once. The sequenced sample was blood. Source of these receptors: a woman of 80 years or more in good health. CDR3s include the opening cysteine and the closing phenylalanine or tryptophan. A D gene is named only where the DNA matches it firmly. Part of the rows lack a size; the others show once, few, many or a class for expanded clones.

j_call,d_call,v_call,clone_size,cdr3_aa,cdr3_nt
TRBJ1-5,TRBD1,TRBV11-2,NA,CASSPRIQGRTSLRFSNQPQHF,TGTGCCAGCAGCCCCAGGATACAGGGGCGAACCTCCTTACGTTTTAGCAATCAGCCCCAGCATTTT
TRBJ2-1,NA,TRBV7-9,many,CASFGSSYNEQFF,TGTGCCAGCTTCGGGAGCTCCTACAATGAGCAGTTCTTC
TRBJ2-7,NA,TRBV7-2,NA,CASSGSRYEQYF,TGTGCCAGCAGCGGCTCCAGGTACGAGCAGTACTTC
TRBJ2-7,TRBD2,TRBV27,many,CASSPGRGHGSYEQYF,TGTGCCAGCAGTCCAGGGAGGGGCCATGGGTCCTACGAGCAGTACTTC
TRBJ2-1,NA,TRBV25-1,many,CASSEYRPWHSYNEQFF,TGTGCCAGCAGTGAATACCGCCCGTGGCACTCCTACAATGAGCAGTTCTTC
TRBJ2-5,TRBD1,TRBV30,many,CAWSVRGRETQYF,TGTGCCTGGAGTGTCAGGGGGCGAGAGACCCAGTACTTC
TRBJ2-2,NA,TRBV5-1,NA,CASSPLGTPNTGELFF,TGCGCCAGCAGCCCGTTGGGGACACCGAACACCGGGGAGCTGTTTTTT
TRBJ2-1,NA,TRBV7-7,many,CASSLEERDGEQFF,TGTGCTAGCAGCTTAGAGGAGAGGGACGGCGAGCAGTTCTTC
TRBJ2-7,TRBD2,TRBV27,few,CASSLGGGRPYEQYF,TGTGCCAGCAGTTTAGGGGGGGGGAGGCCCTACGAGCAGTACTTC
TRBJ2-5,TRBD1,TRBV5-1,once,CASSLEGTGVETQYF,TGCGCCAGCAGCTTGGAAGGGACAGGGGTGGAGACCCAGTACTTC
TRBJ1-1,TRBD1,TRBV6-2/TRBV6-3,few,CASSYPKTGVGNTEAFF,TGTGCCAGCAGTTACCCCAAGACAGGGGTCGGGAACACTGAAGCTTTCTTT
TRBJ2-7,TRBD1,TRBV6-8,many,CASSYSDRGSGRRGPSSYEQYF,TGTGCCAGCAGTTATTCGGACAGGGGGTCAGGCCGCCGAGGGCCTAGCTCCTACGAGCAGTACTTC